This T cell receptor beta chain was recovered during a study of T cell responses to AZD1222 COVID-19 vaccine (dated by TCRdb to the early 2020s). For the study in its entirety: A total of about 250 trial participants underwent TCR sequencing, of whom about 210 had received two doses of AZD1222 and about 26 had received two doses of the MenACWY control vaccine. Trial participants were enrolled by age into 18-55, 56-69 and 70-plus year subgroups, with approximately 160, 26 and 62 TCR-sequenced participants respectively.

Per the publication, the time point label means: about 28 days (+/-7) after the second vaccine dose. AZD1222 recipients whose second dose came at about 4 weeks and those whose second dose came at about 12 weeks were combined into one group, since spike-specific TCR depth and breadth did not differ between the two schedules. The vaccinee samples were drawn from two UK trials, COV001 and COV002, one of which was a single-blind randomized controlled phase 2/3 trial testing AZD1222 (ChAdOx1 nCoV-19) in healthy adults. For TCRbeta chain sequencing, PBMC samples from trial participants were taken at day 0 and at day 28 after the second dose. In the germline V gene (reference sequence), CDR1 corresponds to LNHNV and CDR2 to YYDKDF. From cysteine to phenylalanine, the CDR3 is 15 amino acids long. Just CDR3 DNA is preserved here, 45 bases in frame from base 1. The trim is 5 bases for V and 0 bases for J, with a gap of 13 bases between the germline ends.

With regard to this clone: What this receptor recognizes is not known. Nothing much larger sits one base from this clone, and base qualities are not available.

Paper-wide results and their limitations: In the small 56-69-year group, the increase in depth fell short of significance, most likely because of low power. Spike-specific TCR breadth and depth rose significantly after two AZD1222 doses compared with day 0 and with MenACWY recipients. Because no day 14 peak-response samples were available, the repertoires could be characterized only after the peak T cell response. Only a handful of AZD1222 recipients were SARS-CoV-2 seropositive at baseline, limiting conclusions about previously exposed vaccinees. The whole spike protein was spanned by vaccine-associated CD4 TCRs, and dominant responses were seen in regions 160-218 and 743-854. Epitopes outside the regions mutated in the B.1.351 and B.1.1.7 variants were reportedly recognized by nearly half of the unique spike-specific TCRs. Most participants were white British and females outnumbered males, and the authors suggested that clonal diversity may have been underestimated.

The CDR3 regions of human TCRbeta chains were analyzed by immunosequencing. The authors' pipeline ran thus. TCRs in the repertoires were matched against a reference library of SARS-CoV-2-specific TCRs that had been generated with the MIRA antigen-specificity platform. Breadth was defined as the fraction of unique TCRs that were SARS-CoV-2-associated, and depth was defined as the fraction of total T cells that were SARS-CoV-2-associated. Each spike-specific TCR was assigned to its reactive spike region and to a CD4 or CD8 class using the MIRA data. Log10-transformed breadth and depth values were compared by one-way ANOVA with Sidak's multiple comparisons tests. The table comes from immuneACCESS by way of TCRdb, which keeps in-frame sequences with V and J called. Part of the clones is missing from these tables; in studies checked, under half for an unresolved V gene and the rest for unknown reasons. Clone size and the V and J calls come from that table; the DNA yielded D and trimming. The sample yields over 100,000 clones; around 87% were counted once. Jointly, the top ten make up just over 2.5% of the sample.

Recombination linked TRBV15 to TRBJ1-2; no D segment can be confidently identified. Material: peripheral blood, obtained 28 days after the second AZD1222 dose. The receptor was isolated from an adult who received the AZD1222 COVID-19 vaccine. The CDR3 reads CATSGGLSPNYGYTF. In nucleotides, the sequence is TGTGCCACCAGCGGAGGACTGAGCCCTAACTATGGCTACACCTTC.